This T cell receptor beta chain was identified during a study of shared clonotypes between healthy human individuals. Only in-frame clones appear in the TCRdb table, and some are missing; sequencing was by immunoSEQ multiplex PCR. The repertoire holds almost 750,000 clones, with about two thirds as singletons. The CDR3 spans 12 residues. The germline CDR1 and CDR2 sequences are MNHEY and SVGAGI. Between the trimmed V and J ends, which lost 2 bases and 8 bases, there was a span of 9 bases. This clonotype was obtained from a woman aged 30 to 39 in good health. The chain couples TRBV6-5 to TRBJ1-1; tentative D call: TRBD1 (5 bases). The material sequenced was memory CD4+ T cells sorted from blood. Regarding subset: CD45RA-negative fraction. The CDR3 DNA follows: TGTGCCAGCAGTTACAAAGAGGGGGAAGCTTTCTTT. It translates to CASSYKEGEAFF.